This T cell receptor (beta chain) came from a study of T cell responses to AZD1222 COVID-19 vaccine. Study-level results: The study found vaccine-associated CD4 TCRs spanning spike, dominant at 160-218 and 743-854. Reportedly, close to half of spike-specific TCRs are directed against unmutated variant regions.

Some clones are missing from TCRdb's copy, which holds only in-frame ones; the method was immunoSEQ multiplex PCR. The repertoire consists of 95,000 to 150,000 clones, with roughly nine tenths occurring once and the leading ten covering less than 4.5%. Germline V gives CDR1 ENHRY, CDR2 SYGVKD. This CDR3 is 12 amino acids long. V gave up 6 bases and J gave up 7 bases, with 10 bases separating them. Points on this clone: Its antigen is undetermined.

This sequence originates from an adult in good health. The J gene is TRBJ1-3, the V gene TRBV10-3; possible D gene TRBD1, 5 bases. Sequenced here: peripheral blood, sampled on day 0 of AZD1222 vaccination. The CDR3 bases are TGTGCCATCAGCACCCAGGGTAACACCATATATTTT. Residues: CAISTQGNTIYF.